The entry below gives a single T cell receptor (beta chain) sequence along with its context. Naive CD8 isolation took CD45RO-negative cells positively selected for CCR7 and excluded terminally differentiated effector memory CD45RA+ cells. Produced via immunoSEQ multiplex PCR; TCRdb's table is partial and in-frame only. The data show more than 2 million clones, just under 95% seen once. The V segment lost 0 bases and the J segment 9 bases; nucleotides outside the gene matches: 6. The CDR3 has 15 residues. Germline-derived CDR1 and CDR2 are MGHRA and YSYEKL. The entry originates in a study of shared clonotypes between healthy human individuals.

This sequence originates from a man younger than 35 in good health. Material for sequencing was naive CD8+ T cells sorted from blood. This chain connects TRBV4-1 to TRBJ2-1; 9 nucleotides line up with TRBD2. CDR3 residues: CASSQESGRSFEQFF. For the CDR3, the DNA is TGCGCCAGCAGCCAAGAGAGCGGGAGGAGTTTTGAGCAGTTCTTC.